The T cell receptor (beta chain) described here comes from a study of identical twins. Template switching added a universal primer site; cDNA carried unique molecular identifiers. TCRdb itself ran the 5' RACE reads through MiXCR, one entry per CDR3 protein. Of roughly 720,000 distinct CDR3 sequences detected, around a sixth appear once; the ten largest clones hold under 15%. These data also featured in a second study, about T cells expressing NK-cell markers. From that second work: A range of about 1.0-8% of CD8+ T cells consisted of dominant NKG2C+ clonotypes in 5 to 7 donors.

This receptor was identified in a woman between 18 and 29 years old in good health. The sequenced material came from PBMCs.

The CDR3 loop is CASSGQGAGGANVLTF. In nucleotides, the CDR3 is TGTGCCAGCAGTGGACAGGGAGCAGGGGGGGCCAACGTCCTGACTTTC. This rearrangement joins TRBV12-3 or TRBV12-4 to TRBJ2-6, with 8 bases fitting TRBD1. The CDR3 length is 16 residues. With V trimmed by 5 bases and J by 4 bases, 7 bases remained unmatched.